This TCR beta chain emerged from a study of CD8+ T cells in alopecia areata. Investigators isolated RNA and reverse transcribed it into cDNA to act as the sequencing template. TCRdb's table, derived via immunoSEQ multiplex PCR, lists solely in-frame clones and lacks some. The sample lists roughly 210,000 clones, roughly 44% occurring once. The CDR3 loop spans 15 amino acids. The V end was cut by 0 bases, the J end by 0 bases, with 9 bases between. CDR1 and CDR2 (germline): SEHNR, FQNEAQ (reference sequence). This clone came up once. The treatment: oral pan-JAK inhibitor, 5-10 mg twice daily. This specimen consisted of CD4+ T cells sorted from blood, obtained at approximately week 36, from a patient treated with tofacitinib. The chain couples TRBV7-9 to TRBJ2-7, with a weak D call TRBD2 (6 bases). The source is a human donor with alopecia areata. CDR3 loop: CASSLAIGGSYEQYF. Written as DNA, the CDR3 is TGTGCCAGCAGCTTAGCGATCGGGGGCTCCTACGAGCAGTACTTC. Full variable domain (remainder filled in from reference TRBV7-9 and TRBJ2-7): DTGVSQNPRHKITKRGQNVTFRCDPISEHNRLYWYRQTLGQGPEFLTYFQNEAQLEKSRLLSDRFSAERPKGSFSTLEIQRTEQGDSAMYLCASSLAIGGSYEQYFGPGTRLTVT.